This T cell receptor (beta chain) was retrieved from a study of regulatory T cells in long-lasting Graves disease. Time point reported: newly diagnosed GD, antithyroid drugs for less than 3 months. The TCR library was made from RNA that had been extracted from PBMCs in TRIzol. The table lists this clonotype with many counts. The V gene's germline CDR1 is SGHRS and CDR2 YFSETQ. Trimming at V came to 4 bases and at J to 7 bases, leaving 5 bases not matched to a gene. There are 14 residues in the CDR3. In building TCR beta libraries, iRepertoire HTBI primers were used together with Arm-PCR of CDR3 regions. TCRdb re-analysed the multiplex PCR reads in MiXCR, keeping a single row per CDR3 protein. The sample holds about 560,000 distinct CDR3 sequences, 15% to 20% seen once. Separately, the same data were catalogued under a study of T cells in Graves' hyperthyroidism and ophthalmopathy.

The sequence was obtained from a young man with Graves disease. Specimen: peripheral blood mononuclear cells (PBMCs), collected at new diagnosis, from a patient treated with antithyroid drugs. The chain couples TRBV5-1 to TRBJ2-1; 10 nucleotides match TRBD1. CDR3 sequence (DNA): TGCGCCAGCAGCGTAGACAGGGGGCGGAATGAGCAGTTCTTC. Translated: CASSVDRGRNEQFF.